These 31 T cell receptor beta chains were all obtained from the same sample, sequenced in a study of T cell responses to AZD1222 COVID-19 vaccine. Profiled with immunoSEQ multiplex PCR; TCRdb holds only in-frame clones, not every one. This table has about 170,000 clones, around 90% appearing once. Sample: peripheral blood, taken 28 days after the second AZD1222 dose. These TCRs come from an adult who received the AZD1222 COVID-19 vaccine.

In DNA form, the CDR3 reads TGTGCCAGCAGTGAATTCGGGCGTGGGGCTGGAAACACCATATATTTT. It specifies CASSEFGRGAGNTIYF. The chain combines TRBV6-1 with TRBJ1-3; no clear D gene. This CDR3 spans 16 amino acids. Trimming removed 2 bases from V and 2 bases from J, with 13 bases in between. The germline CDR1 and CDR2 sequences are MNHNS and SASEGT.

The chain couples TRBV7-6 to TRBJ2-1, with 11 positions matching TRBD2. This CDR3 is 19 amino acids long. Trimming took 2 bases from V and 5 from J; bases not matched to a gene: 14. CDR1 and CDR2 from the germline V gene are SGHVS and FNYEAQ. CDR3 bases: TGTGCCAGCAGCTTACGCGGGCCTAGCGGGGGGCAGCGAAACAATGAGCAGTTCTTC. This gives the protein CASSLRGPSGGQRNNEQFF.

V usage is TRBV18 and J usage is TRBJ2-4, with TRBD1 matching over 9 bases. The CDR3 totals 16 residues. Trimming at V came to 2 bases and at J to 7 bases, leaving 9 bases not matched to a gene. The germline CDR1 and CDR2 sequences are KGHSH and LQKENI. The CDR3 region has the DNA TGTGCCAGCTCACCAAAGGTAGGACAGGGGTGGAACATTCAGTACTTC. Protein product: CASSPKVGQGWNIQYF.

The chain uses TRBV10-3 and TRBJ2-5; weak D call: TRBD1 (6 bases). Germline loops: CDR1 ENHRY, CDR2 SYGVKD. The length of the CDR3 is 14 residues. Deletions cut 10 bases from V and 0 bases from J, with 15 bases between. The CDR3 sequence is CATAPGTHQETQYF. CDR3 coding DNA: TGTGCCACCGCCCCCGGGACACACCAAGAGACCCAGTACTTC.

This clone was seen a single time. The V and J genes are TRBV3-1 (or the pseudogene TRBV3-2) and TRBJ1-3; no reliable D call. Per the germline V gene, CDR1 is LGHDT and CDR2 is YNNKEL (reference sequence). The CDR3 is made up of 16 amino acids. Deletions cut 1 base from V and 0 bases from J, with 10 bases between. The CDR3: CASSQGVGSSGNTIYF. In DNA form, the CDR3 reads TGTGCCAGCAGCCAAGGTGTGGGAAGCTCTGGAAACACCATATATTTT.

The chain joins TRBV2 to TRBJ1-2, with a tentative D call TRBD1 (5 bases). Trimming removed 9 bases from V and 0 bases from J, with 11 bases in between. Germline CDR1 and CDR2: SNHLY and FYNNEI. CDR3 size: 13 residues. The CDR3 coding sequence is TGTGCCAGTCAGGGTTGGGCTAACTATGGCTACACCTTC. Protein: CASQGWANYGYTF. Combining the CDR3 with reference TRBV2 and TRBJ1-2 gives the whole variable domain EPEVTQTPSHQVTQMGQEVILRCVPISNHLYFYWYRQILGQKVEFLVSFYNNEISEKSEIFDDQFSVERPDGSNFTLKIRSTKLEDSAMYFCASQGWANYGYTFGSGTRLTVV.

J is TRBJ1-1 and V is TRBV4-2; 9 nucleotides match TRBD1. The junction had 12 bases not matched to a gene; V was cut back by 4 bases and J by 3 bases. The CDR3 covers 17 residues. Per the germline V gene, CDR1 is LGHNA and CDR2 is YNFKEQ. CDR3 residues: CASSPEGQGYYYTEAFF. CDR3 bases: TGTGCCAGCAGCCCGGAAGGACAGGGGTATTATTACACTGAAGCTTTCTTT.

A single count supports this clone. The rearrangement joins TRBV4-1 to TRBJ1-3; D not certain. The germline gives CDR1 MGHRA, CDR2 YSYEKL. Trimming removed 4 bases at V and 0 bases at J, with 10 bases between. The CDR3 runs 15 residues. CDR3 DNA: TGCGCCAGCAGCCGCGACCCAACCTCTGGAAACACCATATATTTT. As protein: CASSRDPTSGNTIYF.

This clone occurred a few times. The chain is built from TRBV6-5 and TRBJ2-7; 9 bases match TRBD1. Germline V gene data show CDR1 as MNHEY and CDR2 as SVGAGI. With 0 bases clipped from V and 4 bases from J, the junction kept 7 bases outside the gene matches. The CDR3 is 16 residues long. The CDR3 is CASSYSYRGLGYEQYF. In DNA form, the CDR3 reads TGTGCCAGCAGTTACTCGTACAGGGGGCTTGGGTACGAGCAGTACTTC.

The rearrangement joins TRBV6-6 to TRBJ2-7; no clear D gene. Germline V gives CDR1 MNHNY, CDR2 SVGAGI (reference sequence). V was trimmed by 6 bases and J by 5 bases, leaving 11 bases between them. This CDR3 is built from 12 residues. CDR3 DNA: TGTGCCAGCAGCCGACCTAGGAACGAGCAGTACTTC. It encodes CASSRPRNEQYF.

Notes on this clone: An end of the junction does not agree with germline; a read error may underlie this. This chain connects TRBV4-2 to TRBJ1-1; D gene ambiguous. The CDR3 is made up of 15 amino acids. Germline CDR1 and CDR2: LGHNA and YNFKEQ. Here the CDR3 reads CASSQDSGRNAEAFF. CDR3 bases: TGTGCCAGCAGCCAAGATTCCGGCAGGAACGCTGAAGCTTTCTTT.

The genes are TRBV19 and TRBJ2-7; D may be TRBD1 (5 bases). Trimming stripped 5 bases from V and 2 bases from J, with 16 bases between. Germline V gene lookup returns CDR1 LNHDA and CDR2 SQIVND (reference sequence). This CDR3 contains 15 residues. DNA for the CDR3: TGTGCCAGTAGTGCCAGCCACAGGCCGACCTACGAGCAGTACTTC. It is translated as CASSASHRPTYEQYF.

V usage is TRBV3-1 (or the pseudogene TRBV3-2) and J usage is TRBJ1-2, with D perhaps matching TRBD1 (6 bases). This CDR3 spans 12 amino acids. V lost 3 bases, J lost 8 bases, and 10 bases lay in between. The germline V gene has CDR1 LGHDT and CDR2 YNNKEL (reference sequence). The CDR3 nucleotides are TGTGCCAGCAGCCACACTACAGGGGGCTACACCTTC. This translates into CASSHTTGGYTF.

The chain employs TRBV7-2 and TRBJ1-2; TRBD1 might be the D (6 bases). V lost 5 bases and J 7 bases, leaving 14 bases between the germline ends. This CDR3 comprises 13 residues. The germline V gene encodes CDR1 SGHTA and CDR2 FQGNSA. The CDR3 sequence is CASSPNHRVGYTF. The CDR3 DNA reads TGTGCCAGCAGCCCAAACCACAGGGTTGGCTACACCTTC. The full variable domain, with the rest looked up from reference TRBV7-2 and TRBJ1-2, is GAGVSQSPSNKVTEKGKDVELRCDPISGHTALYWYRQSLGQGLEFLIYFQGNSAPDKSGLPSDRFSAERTGGSVSTLTIQRTQQEDSAVYLCASSPNHRVGYTFGSGTRLTVV.

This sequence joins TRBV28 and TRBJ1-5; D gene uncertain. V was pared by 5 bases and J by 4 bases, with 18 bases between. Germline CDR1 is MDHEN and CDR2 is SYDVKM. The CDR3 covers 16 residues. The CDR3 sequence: CASSVIRTGRNQPQHF. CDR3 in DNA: TGTGCCAGCAGTGTAATAAGGACGGGGAGAAATCAGCCCCAGCATTTT.

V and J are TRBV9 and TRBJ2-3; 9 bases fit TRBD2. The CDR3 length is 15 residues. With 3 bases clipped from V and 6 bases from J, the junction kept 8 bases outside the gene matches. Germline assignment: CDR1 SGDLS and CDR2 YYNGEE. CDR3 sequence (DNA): TGTGCCAGCAGCGCGAGCGGGGGGCCAGGGGATACGCAGTATTTT. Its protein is CASSASGGPGDTQYF.

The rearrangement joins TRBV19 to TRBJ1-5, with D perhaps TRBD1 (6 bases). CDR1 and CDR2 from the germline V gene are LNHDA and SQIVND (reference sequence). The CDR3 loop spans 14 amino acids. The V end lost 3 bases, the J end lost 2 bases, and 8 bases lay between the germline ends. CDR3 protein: CASSMEGGNQPQHF. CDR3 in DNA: TGTGCCAGTAGTATGGAGGGGGGCAATCAGCCCCAGCATTTT.

In DNA, the CDR3 is TGTGCCAGCATAGATGGGGGTCACACAGATACGCAGTATTTT. This sequence encodes CASIDGGHTDTQYF. V is TRBV2 and J is TRBJ2-3, with D possibly being TRBD1 or TRBD2 (5 bases each). V lost 7 bases and J lost 2, with 13 bases in between. Germline values: CDR1 SNHLY, CDR2 FYNNEI. The CDR3 spans 14 residues.

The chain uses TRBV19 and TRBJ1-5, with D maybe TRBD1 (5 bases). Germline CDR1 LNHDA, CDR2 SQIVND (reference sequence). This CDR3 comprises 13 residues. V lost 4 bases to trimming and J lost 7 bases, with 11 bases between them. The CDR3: CASSTQGRQPQHF. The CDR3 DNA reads TGTGCCAGTAGTACCCAGGGACGCCAGCCCCAGCATTTT. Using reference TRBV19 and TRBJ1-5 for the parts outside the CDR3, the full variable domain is DGGITQSPKYLFRKEGQNVTLSCEQNLNHDAMYWYRQDPGQGLRLIYYSQIVNDFQKGDIAEGYSVSREKKESFPLTVTSAQKNPTAFYLCASSTQGRQPQHFGDGTRLSIL.

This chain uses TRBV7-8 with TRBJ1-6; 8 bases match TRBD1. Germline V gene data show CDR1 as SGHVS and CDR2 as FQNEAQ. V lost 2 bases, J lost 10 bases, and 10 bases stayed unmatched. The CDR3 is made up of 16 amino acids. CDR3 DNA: TGTGCCAGCAGCTTAATTGTTGGACAGGGCTTATCACCCCTCCACTTT. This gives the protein CASSLIVGQGLSPLHF. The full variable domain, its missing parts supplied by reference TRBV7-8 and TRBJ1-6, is GAGVSQSPRYKVAKRGQDVALRCDPISGHVSLFWYQQALGQGPEFLTYFQNEAQLDKSGLPSDRFFAERPEGSVSTLKIQRTQQEDSAVYLCASSLIVGQGLSPLHFGNGTRLTVT.

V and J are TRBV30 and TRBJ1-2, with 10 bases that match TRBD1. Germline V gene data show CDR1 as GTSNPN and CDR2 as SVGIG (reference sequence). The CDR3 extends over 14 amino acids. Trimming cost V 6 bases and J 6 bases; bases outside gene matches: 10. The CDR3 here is CACSTGTGANGYTF. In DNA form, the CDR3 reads TGTGCCTGCTCAACCGGGACAGGGGCTAATGGCTACACCTTC.

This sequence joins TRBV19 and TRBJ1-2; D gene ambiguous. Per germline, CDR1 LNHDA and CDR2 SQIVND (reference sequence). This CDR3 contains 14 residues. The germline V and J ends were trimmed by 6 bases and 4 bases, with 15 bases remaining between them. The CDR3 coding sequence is TGTGCCAGTAGCTCCTTTGCGAGTGGCTATGGCTACACCTTC. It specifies CASSSFASGYGYTF.

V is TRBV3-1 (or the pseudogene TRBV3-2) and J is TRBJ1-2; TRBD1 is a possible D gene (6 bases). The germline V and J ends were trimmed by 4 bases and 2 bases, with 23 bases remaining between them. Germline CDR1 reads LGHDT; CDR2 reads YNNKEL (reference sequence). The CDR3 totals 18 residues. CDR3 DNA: TGTGCCAGCAGCCGTGCCCCTAACTCCGGGACACTGAACTATGGCTACACCTTC. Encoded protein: CASSRAPNSGTLNYGYTF.

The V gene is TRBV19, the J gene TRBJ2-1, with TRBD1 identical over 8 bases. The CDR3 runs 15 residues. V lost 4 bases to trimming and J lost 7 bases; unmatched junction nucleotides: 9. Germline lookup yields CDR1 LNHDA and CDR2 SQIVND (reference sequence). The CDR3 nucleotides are TGTGCCAGTAGTAGGCAACAGGGGGAGCTTAATGAGCAGTTCTTC. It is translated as CASSRQQGELNEQFF.

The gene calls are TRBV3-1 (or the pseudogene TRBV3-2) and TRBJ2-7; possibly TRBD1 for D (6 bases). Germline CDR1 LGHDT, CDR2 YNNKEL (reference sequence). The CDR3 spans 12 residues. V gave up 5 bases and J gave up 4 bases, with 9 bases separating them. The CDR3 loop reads CASSYDRYEQYF. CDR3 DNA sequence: TGTGCCAGCAGCTACGACAGGTACGAGCAGTACTTC.

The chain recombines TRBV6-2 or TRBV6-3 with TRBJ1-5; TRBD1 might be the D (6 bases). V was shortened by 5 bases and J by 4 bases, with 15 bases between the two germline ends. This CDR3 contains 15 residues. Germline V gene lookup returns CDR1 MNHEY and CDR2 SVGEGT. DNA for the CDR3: TGTGCCAGCAGTCCGCAGGGGAGGGGGAATCAGCCCCAGCATTTT. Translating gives CASSPQGRGNQPQHF.

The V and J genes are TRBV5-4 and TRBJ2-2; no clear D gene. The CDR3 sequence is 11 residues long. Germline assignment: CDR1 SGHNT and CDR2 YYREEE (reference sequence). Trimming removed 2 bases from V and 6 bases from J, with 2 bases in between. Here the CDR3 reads CASSLSGELFF. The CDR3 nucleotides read TGTGCCAGCAGCTTATCCGGGGAGCTGTTTTTT.

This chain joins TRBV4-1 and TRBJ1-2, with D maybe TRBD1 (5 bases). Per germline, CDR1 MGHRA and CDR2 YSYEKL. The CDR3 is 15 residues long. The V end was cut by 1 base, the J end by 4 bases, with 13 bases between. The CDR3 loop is CASSQVGGDGYGYTF. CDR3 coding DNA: TGCGCCAGCAGCCAAGTCGGGGGAGATGGCTATGGCTACACCTTC.

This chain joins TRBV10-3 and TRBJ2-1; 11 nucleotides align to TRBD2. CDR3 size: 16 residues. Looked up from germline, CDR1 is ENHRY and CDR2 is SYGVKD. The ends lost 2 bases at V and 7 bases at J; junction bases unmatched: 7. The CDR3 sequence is CAISETTSGARNEQFF. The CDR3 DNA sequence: TGTGCCATCAGTGAGACGACTAGCGGGGCCAGAAATGAGCAGTTCTTC.

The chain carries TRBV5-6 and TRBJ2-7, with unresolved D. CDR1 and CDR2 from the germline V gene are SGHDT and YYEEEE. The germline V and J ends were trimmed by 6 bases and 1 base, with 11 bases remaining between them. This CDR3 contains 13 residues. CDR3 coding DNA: TGTGCCAGCAAAACGGGTCTATCCTACGAGCAGTACTTC. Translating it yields CASKTGLSYEQYF.

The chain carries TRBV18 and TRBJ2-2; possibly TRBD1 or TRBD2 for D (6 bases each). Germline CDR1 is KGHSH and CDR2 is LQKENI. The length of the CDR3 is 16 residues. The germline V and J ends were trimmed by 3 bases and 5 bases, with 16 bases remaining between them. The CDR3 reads CASSPLSEGVTGELFF. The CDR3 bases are TGTGCCAGCTCACCCTTGTCGGAGGGGGTTACCGGGGAGCTGTTTTTT.